This TCR beta chain was identified during a study of OX40 agonist ivuxolimab in advanced cancers. Study context: Cohort: approximately 83% men, mean age approximately 60, aged roughly 23 to 79. Allowance was made for prior anti-PD-1, anti-PD-L1 or anti-CTLA-4 therapy, and around 44% had some. Findings and caveats of the study: Dosing at 0.1 to 3.0 mg/kg was accompanied by clonal expansion of CD4+ and CD8+ blood T cells by week 6.

On this clone itself: Its antigen is not known.

TCRdb keeps only in-frame clones here, not all; method: immunoSEQ multiplex PCR. Among tens of thousands of clones, approximately 91% were seen once, and the ten largest hold under 0.35%. The germline V and J ends were trimmed by 3 bases and 3 bases, with 12 bases remaining between them. This CDR3 comprises 14 residues. The germline V gene encodes CDR1 SGHTA and CDR2 FQGNSA. The starting material was CD4+ or CD8+ T cells sorted from blood, obtained in a trial of the OX40 agonist ivuxolimab. The TCR comes from an adult with an advanced solid tumor such as melanoma, head and neck, liver or kidney cancer. The chain links TRBV7-2 to TRBJ2-7; no clear D. Here the CDR3 reads CASSFNWTFYEQYF. DNA of the CDR3: TGTGCCAGCAGCTTTAATTGGACCTTCTACGAGCAGTACTTC.